This entry concerns a single T cell receptor (beta chain). The antigen remains unidentified. Treatment indicated: oral pan-JAK inhibitor, 5-10 mg twice daily. The source of the sample is a study of CD8+ T cells in alopecia areata. Background on the study: Among treated patients, oral tofacitinib was administered at 5 to 10 mg twice daily. Treatment with tofacitinib (6 to 18 months) was followed by 6 months off drug. The study's findings and limits: For patients receiving tofacitinib, scalp clonality and expanded CD8+ clones among the top 100 significantly decreased.

cDNA prepared by RNA extraction and subsequent reverse transcription served as the template for sequencing. The assay was immunoSEQ multiplex PCR, and TCRdb's table has in-frame clones only and misses some. The sample lists fewer than 250,000 clones; 40% to 55% were seen once. The sequence was obtained from a human donor with alopecia areata. The sequences come from CD4+ T cells sorted from blood, collected at approximately week 39, from a patient treated with tofacitinib.

Written as DNA, the CDR3 is TGTGCCAGCAGTGACGGCCAAGGGAATCTAAATCAGCCCCAGCATTTT. It is translated as CASSDGQGNLNQPQHF. This rearrangement joins TRBV2 to TRBJ1-5; D ambiguous. Per the germline V gene, CDR1 is SNHLY and CDR2 is FYNNEI. The CDR3 sequence is 16 residues long. Between the trimmed V and J ends, which lost 3 bases and 4 bases, there was a span of 16 bases.